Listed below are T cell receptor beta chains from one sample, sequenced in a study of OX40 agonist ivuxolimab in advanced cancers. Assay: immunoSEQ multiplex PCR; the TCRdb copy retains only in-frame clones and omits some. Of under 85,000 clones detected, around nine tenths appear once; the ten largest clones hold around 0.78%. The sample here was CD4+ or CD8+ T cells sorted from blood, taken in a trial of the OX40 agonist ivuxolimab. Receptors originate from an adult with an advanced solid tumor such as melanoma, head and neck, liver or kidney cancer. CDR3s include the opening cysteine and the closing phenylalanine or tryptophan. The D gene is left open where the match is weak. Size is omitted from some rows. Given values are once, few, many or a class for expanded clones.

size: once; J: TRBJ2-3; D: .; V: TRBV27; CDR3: CASSWQGRHTQYF; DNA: TGTGCCAGCAGTTGGCAGGGGAGGCATACGCAGTATTTT
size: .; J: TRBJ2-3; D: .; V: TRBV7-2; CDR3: CASSLARDTQYF; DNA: TGTGCCAGCAGCTTAGCAAGGGATACGCAGTATTTT
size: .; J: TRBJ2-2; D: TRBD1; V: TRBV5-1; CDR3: CASSFDRGTGELFF; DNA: TGCGCCAGCAGCTTTGACAGGGGCACCGGGGAGCTGTTTTTT
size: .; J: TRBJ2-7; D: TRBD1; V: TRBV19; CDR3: CASSIRDSSYEQYF; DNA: TGTGCCAGTAGTATAAGGGACAGCTCCTACGAGCAGTACTTC
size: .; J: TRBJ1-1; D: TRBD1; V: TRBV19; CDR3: CASGQGVGNTEAFF; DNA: TGTGCCAGTGGACAGGGGGTGGGGAACACTGAAGCTTTCTTT
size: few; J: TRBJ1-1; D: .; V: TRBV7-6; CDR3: CASSLGGDRGAFF; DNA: TGTGCCAGCAGCTTAGGGGGGGACCGAGGTGCTTTCTTT
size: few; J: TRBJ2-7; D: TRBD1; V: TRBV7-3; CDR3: CASSFSGQGSNEQYF; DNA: TGTGCCAGCAGCTTCTCGGGACAGGGTTCCAACGAGCAGTACTTC
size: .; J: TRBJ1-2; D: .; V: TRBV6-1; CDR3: CASSEVGGAIHYGYTF; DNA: TGTGCCAGCAGTGAAGTGGGGGGGGCGATTCACTATGGCTACACCTTC
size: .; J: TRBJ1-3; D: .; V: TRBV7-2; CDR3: CASSLNGGQSGNTIYF; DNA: TGTGCCAGCAGCTTAAATGGGGGGCAGTCTGGAAACACCATATATTTT
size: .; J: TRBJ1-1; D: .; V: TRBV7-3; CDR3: CASSLTGGPTEAFF; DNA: TGTGCCAGCAGCTTAACCGGGGGTCCCACTGAAGCTTTCTTT
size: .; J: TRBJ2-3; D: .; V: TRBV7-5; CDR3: CVRSILSGRATDTQYF; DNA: TGTGTCAGAAGCATTCTTAGCGGGAGAGCCACAGATACGCAGTATTTT
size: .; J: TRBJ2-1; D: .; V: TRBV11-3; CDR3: CASSLTWTDSYNEQFF; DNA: TGTGCCAGCAGCCTAACTTGGACAGATAGCTACAATGAGCAGTTCTTC
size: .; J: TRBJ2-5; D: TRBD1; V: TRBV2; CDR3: CASRRTGRQETQYF; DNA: TGTGCCAGCAGGCGGACAGGGAGGCAAGAGACCCAGTACTTC
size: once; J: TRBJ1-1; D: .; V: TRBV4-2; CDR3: CASSQVEQLNTEAFF; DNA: TGTGCCAGCAGCCAAGTCGAACAACTGAACACTGAAGCTTTCTTT
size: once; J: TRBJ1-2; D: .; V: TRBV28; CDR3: CASSVRGPGYTF; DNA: TGTGCCAGCAGTGTCCGGGGCCCCGGCTACACCTTC
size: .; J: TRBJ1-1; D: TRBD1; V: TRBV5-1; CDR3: CASTQGQGNTEAFF; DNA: TGCGCCAGCACGCAGGGACAGGGGAACACTGAAGCTTTCTTT
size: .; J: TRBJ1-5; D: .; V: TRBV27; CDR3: CASNWGLQPQHF; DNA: TGTGCCAGCAATTGGGGGTTACAGCCCCAGCATTTT
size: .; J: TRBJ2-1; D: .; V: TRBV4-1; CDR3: CASSRWAAESSYNEQFF; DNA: TGCGCCAGCAGCCGGTGGGCAGCGGAGAGCTCCTACAATGAGCAGTTCTTC
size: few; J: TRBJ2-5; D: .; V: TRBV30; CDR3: CAWSGGLQETQYF; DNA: TGTGCCTGGAGTGGGGGGCTTCAAGAGACCCAGTACTTC
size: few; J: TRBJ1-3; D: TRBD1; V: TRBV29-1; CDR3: CSVVKTGSSGNTIYF; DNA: TGCAGCGTTGTTAAGACAGGGAGCTCTGGAAACACCATATATTTT
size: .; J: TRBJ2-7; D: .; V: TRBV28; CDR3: CASSQGSFRYSYEQYF; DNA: TGTGCCAGCAGTCAAGGGTCGTTTAGGTACTCCTACGAGCAGTACTTC
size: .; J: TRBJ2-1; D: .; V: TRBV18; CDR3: CASSRGSSYNEQFF; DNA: TGTGCCAGCTCACGGGGCAGCTCCTACAATGAGCAGTTCTTC